This T cell receptor beta chain was recovered during a study of blood T cell repertoires in COVID-19. For the study at large: Material from acute and convalescent COVID-19 was sourced from the United States, Italy and Spain. The analysed material was cDNA or gDNA that came from T cells, B-cell-depleted T cells, or PBMCs.

Assay: immunoSEQ multiplex PCR; the TCRdb copy retains only in-frame clones and omits some. The sample yields tens of thousands of clones, roughly 85% seen once. V gave up 6 bases and J gave up 2 bases, with 10 bases separating them. The germline gives CDR1 MNHEY, CDR2 SMNVEV (reference sequence). The CDR3 is 13 amino acids. The chain uses TRBV27 and TRBJ1-2; a weak D match, TRBD1 (6 bases). This clonotype was obtained from an elderly man with acute or convalescent COVID-19. The material sequenced was peripheral blood. DNA for the CDR3: TGTGCCAGCAGCTCCGGACAGAACTATGGCTACACCTTC. Residues: CASSSGQNYGYTF.